What follows are 7 T cell receptor beta chains derived from one specimen sequenced in a study of T cell repertoires in cytomegalovirus infection. TCRdb reprocessed the reads with MiXCR, giving one entry per CDR3 protein. In the table there are about 250,000 distinct CDR3 sequences, about 17% of which are singletons. Sequencing was done on a sample of CD8+ T cells from PBMCs. The receptors here all came from a human donor in good health (CMV status not recorded). Some clones in this sample may be carry-over from other donors' samples.

This clonotype was detected only once. The rearrangement links TRBV5-1 to TRBJ2-1; possibly TRBD1 or TRBD2 for D (6 bases each). Germline assignment: CDR1 SGHRS and CDR2 YFSETQ. Trimming left V 1 base short and J 2 bases short, with 10 bases between. CDR3 length equals 15 residues. In DNA form, the CDR3 reads TGCGCCAGCAGCTTGATAGGGGGGACCTACAATGAGCAGTTCTTC. Translating it yields CASSLIGGTYNEQFF.

This clonotype has a handful of counts. The chain links TRBV5-1 to TRBJ1-4; 7 bases map to TRBD1. Trimming took 5 bases from V and 7 from J; bases not matched to a gene: 5. The CDR3 extends over 13 amino acids. Germline V gives CDR1 SGHRS, CDR2 YFSETQ. The CDR3 is CASREGAGEKLFF. Here the CDR3 DNA reads TGCGCCAGCAGGGAGGGGGCTGGTGAAAAACTGTTTTTT.

This chain joins TRBV28 and TRBJ2-5, with 8 nucleotides matching TRBD1. Looked up from germline, CDR1 is MDHEN and CDR2 is SYDVKM. J lost 1 base, V lost 4 bases, and 11 bases had no gene match. The CDR3 totals 17 residues. In nucleotides, the CDR3 is TGTGCCAGCAGTTCTTTACCCGGACAGGGTCTCCAAGAGACCCAGTACTTC. It translates to CASSSLPGQGLQETQYF.

There are a few counts of this clonotype. The rearrangement joins TRBV6-1 to TRBJ1-1, with D perhaps matching TRBD1 (6 bases). Germline V gene data show CDR1 as MNHNS and CDR2 as SASEGT. The CDR3 contains 14 residues. V was pared by 3 bases and J by 4 bases, with 12 bases between. Here the CDR3 reads CASSDAGGLTEAFF. The CDR3 region has the DNA TGTGCCAGCAGTGATGCGGGGGGCCTCACTGAAGCTTTCTTT.

V and J are TRBV7-3 and TRBJ2-2; D uncertain. The CDR3 spans 13 residues. Germline CDR1 and CDR2: SGHTA and FQGTGA. V was trimmed by 1 base and J by 7 bases, leaving 7 bases between them. The CDR3 DNA reads as TGTGCCAGCAGCTTAATGTCGGGCGGGGAGCTGTTTTTT. This sequence encodes CASSLMSGGELFF.

With regard to this clonotype: Since a much larger clone is just one base distant, this may be a read error. This chain uses TRBV6-4 with TRBJ1-1; D remains unclear. The CDR3 has 13 amino acids. Between the trimmed V and J ends, which lost 0 bases and 1 base, there was a span of 3 bases. Germline CDR1 MRHNA, CDR2 SNTAGT. The CDR3 DNA follows: TGTGCCAGCAGTGACTCCCCGAACACTGAAGCTTTCTTT. Amino acids: CASSDSPNTEAFF.

This rearrangement joins TRBV7-9 to TRBJ1-1; the match to TRBD1 covers 9 bases. CDR1 and CDR2 from the germline V gene are SEHNR and FQNEAQ (reference sequence). Trimming took 5 bases from V and 10 from J; bases not matched to a gene: 5. The CDR3 is 12 residues long. CDR3 loop: CASSRHRGPAFF. The CDR3 DNA reads as TGTGCCAGCAGCCGCCACAGGGGGCCAGCTTTCTTT.